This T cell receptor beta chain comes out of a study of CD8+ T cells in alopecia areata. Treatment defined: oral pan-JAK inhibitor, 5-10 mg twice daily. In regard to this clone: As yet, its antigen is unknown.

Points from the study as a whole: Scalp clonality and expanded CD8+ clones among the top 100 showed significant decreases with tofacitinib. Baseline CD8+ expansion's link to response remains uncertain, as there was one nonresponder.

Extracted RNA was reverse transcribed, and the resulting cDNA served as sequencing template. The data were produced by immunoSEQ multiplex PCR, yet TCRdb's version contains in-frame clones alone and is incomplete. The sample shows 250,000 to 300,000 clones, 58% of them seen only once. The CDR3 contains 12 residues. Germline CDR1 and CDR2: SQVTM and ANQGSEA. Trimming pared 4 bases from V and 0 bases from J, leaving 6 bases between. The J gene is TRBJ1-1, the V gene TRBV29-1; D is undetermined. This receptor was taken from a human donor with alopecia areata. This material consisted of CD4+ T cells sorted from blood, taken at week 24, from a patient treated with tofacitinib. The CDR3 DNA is TGCAGCGTTGCCAGGCTGAACACTGAAGCTTTCTTT. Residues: CSVARLNTEAFF.